A selection of T cell receptor beta chains follows, all from one sample in a study of blood T cell repertoires in COVID-19. TCRdb keeps only in-frame clones here, not all; method: immunoSEQ multiplex PCR. The table shows approximately 100,000 clones, with over 70% occurring only once. Sequences were obtained from peripheral blood. The receptor set was obtained from a human donor in a cohort sampled during active or convalescent COVID-19. The CDR3 runs from the conserved cysteine through the conserved F or W. Fields, in order: clone size, J gene, V gene, D gene, CDR3 protein, CDR3 DNA. The D gene is left open where the match is weak. Where a row states a size, it is once, few, many or the class of an expanded clone; other rows omit it.

>.|TRBJ1-1|TRBV24-1|.
CATRGTPNTEAFF
TGTGCCACCAGAGGGACACCGAACACTGAAGCTTTCTTT
>.|TRBJ1-3|TRBV7-9|.
CASSRGQGNTIYF
TGTGCCAGCAGCCGTGGACAGGGAAACACCATATATTTT
>.|TRBJ1-4|TRBV30|TRBD1
CASRDRGREKLFF
TGTGCCTCACGGGACAGGGGGCGCGAAAAACTGTTTTTT
>.|TRBJ1-5|TRBV19|.
CASTPGTGRHQPQHF
TGTGCCAGTACCCCTGGAACAGGAAGACATCAGCCCCAGCATTTT
>.|TRBJ2-7|TRBV21-1|.
CAAKEGRDKSTREYF
TGTGCCGCGAAAGAAGGCCGGGACAAGTCTACGAGGGAGTACTTC
>.|TRBJ1-5|TRBV7-2|.
CASSEESGGIKPQHF
TGTGCCAGCAGCGAAGAGAGTGGAGGTATCAAGCCCCAGCATTTT
>.|TRBJ2-6|TRBV27|.
CASSGYDSSGANVLTF
TGTGCCAGCTCAGGGTACGACAGCTCTGGGGCCAACGTCCTGACTTTC
>.|TRBJ2-3|TRBV19|.
CASSYSGQSTDTQYF
TGTGCCAGTAGTTATTCAGGACAGAGCACAGATACGCAGTATTTT
>.|TRBJ2-3|TRBV24-1|.
CATSESYGGFQDTQYF
TGTGCCACCAGTGAAAGTTACGGGGGATTTCAAGATACGCAGTATTTT
>.|TRBJ2-3|TRBV24-1|.
CATSDPVADTQYF
TGTGCCACCAGTGATCCCGTCGCAGATACGCAGTATTTT
>.|TRBJ2-7|TRBV7-3|.
CASSLSSGSYEQYF
TGTGCCAGCAGCTTAAGTAGCGGATCCTACGAGCAGTACTTC
>.|TRBJ2-7|TRBV5-6|.
CASSLRAGLRLEQYF
TGTGCCAGCAGCTTGAGGGCGGGTCTGAGGTTAGAGCAGTACTTC
>.|TRBJ2-2|TRBV13|TRBD2
CASSSGLAGGNTGELFF
TGTGCCAGCAGCTCGGGACTAGCGGGGGGGAACACCGGGGAGCTGTTTTTT
>many|TRBJ2-1|TRBV19|.
CASSIFLRGYYNEQFF
TGTGCCAGTAGTATATTTCTCCGAGGTTACTACAATGAGCAGTTCTTC
>.|TRBJ1-6|TRBV3-1/TRBV3-2|TRBD1
CASSQEEGTGGYNSPLHF
TGTGCCAGCAGCCAAGAAGAAGGGACAGGAGGCTATAATTCACCCCTCCACTTT
>.|TRBJ1-1|TRBV29-1|TRBD1
CSVERDRARTEAFF
TGCAGCGTTGAACGGGACAGGGCGAGAACTGAAGCTTTCTTT
>few|TRBJ1-5|TRBV7-2|.
CASSLAGGPNQPQHF
TGTGCCAGCAGCTTAGCGGGGGGTCCCAATCAGCCCCAGCATTTT
>.|TRBJ1-1|TRBV12-3/TRBV12-4|.
CASSQGQGQAFF
TGTGCCAGCAGTCAGGGGCAGGGGCAGGCTTTCTTT
>.|TRBJ1-6|TRBV28|TRBD1
CASSLQTGTGSYNSPLHF
TGTGCCAGCAGTTTGCAAACCGGGACAGGGTCGTATAATTCACCCCTCCACTTT
>.|TRBJ1-4|TRBV3-1/TRBV3-2|.
CASSLTEGSSEKLFF
TGTGCCAGCAGCCTTACAGAGGGAAGTAGTGAAAAACTGTTTTTT
>.|TRBJ2-1|TRBV9|TRBD2
CASSARGGRYNEQFF
TGTGCCAGCAGCGCCCGGGGGGGCCGGTATAATGAGCAGTTCTTC
>.|TRBJ1-2|TRBV6-6|.
CASSSRAGANYGYTF
TGTGCCAGCAGCTCAAGAGCGGGTGCTAACTATGGCTACACCTTC
>.|TRBJ1-2|TRBV5-1|.
CASSLQGYGYTF
TGCGCCAGCAGCTTACAGGGCTATGGCTACACCTTC
>.|TRBJ1-6|TRBV2|.
CASSDRAYNSPLHF
TGTGCCAGCAGTGACAGGGCCTATAATTCACCCCTCCACTTT
>.|TRBJ2-5|TRBV24-1|TRBD2
CATSDPGTSGDQETQYF
TGTGCCACCAGTGACCCGGGGACTAGCGGAGACCAAGAGACCCAGTACTTC
>.|TRBJ2-7|TRBV3-1/TRBV3-2|.
CASSQTGTFSYEQYF
TGTGCCAGCAGCCAAACCGGGACTTTTTCCTACGAGCAGTACTTC
>.|TRBJ2-1|TRBV5-1|.
CASSFVSGERSYNEQFF
TGCGCCAGCAGTTTTGTCTCAGGGGAACGCTCCTACAATGAGCAGTTCTTC
>many|TRBJ1-5|TRBV4-1|.
CASSPTRGFNQPQHF
TGCGCCAGCAGCCCAACGCGGGGTTTCAATCAGCCCCAGCATTTT
>.|TRBJ2-5|TRBV5-1|TRBD2
CASSLSSGGAIFPETQYF
TGCGCCAGCAGCTTGTCTAGCGGGGGGGCCATTTTCCCAGAGACCCAGTACTTC
>.|TRBJ1-5|TRBV6-5|.
CASSFDRTVEPQHF
TGTGCCAGCAGTTTCGACAGGACCGTGGAGCCCCAGCATTTT
>.|TRBJ1-3|TRBV18|.
CASSPSDTSGNTIYF
TGTGCCAGCTCACCCTCTGACACCTCTGGAAACACCATATATTTT
>.|TRBJ2-7|TRBV29-1|TRBD2
CSVERGEYEQYF
TGCAGCGTTGAACGGGGGGAGTACGAGCAGTACTTC
>.|TRBJ2-5|TRBV3-1/TRBV3-2|.
CASSQEVRETQYF
TGTGCCAGCAGCCAAGAAGTCAGAGAGACCCAGTACTTC
>.|TRBJ2-4|TRBV28|.
CASSYLRGILAKNIQYF
TGTGCCAGCAGCTACCTCCGCGGGATCCTAGCCAAAAACATTCAGTACTTC
>.|TRBJ2-5|TRBV13|TRBD1
CASSLARQGQETQYF
TGTGCCAGCAGCTTAGCCCGACAGGGTCAAGAGACCCAGTACTTC
>.|TRBJ2-1|TRBV10-1|.
CASSESRGEQFF
TGCGCCAGCAGTGAGTCCCGGGGTGAGCAGTTCTTC
>.|TRBJ2-5|TRBV6-5|TRBD1
CAIGQGGETQYF
TGTGCCATTGGACAGGGAGGCGAGACCCAGTACTTC
>.|TRBJ2-5|TRBV29-1|.
CSVGGGGQETQYF
TGCAGCGTTGGGGGCGGTGGCCAAGAGACCCAGTACTTC
>.|TRBJ2-2|TRBV6-2/TRBV6-3|.
CASSYVDTGELFF
TGTGCCAGCAGTTACGTAGACACCGGGGAGCTGTTTTTT
>few|TRBJ1-2|TRBV11-3|.
CASARGIGSEGYTF
TGTGCCAGCGCCCGGGGGATAGGATCGGAGGGCTACACCTTC
>.|TRBJ1-6|TRBV2|TRBD1
CASQRQGEHSPLHF
TGTGCCAGCCAGAGACAGGGCGAACATTCACCCCTCCACTTT
>once|TRBJ2-5|TRBV18|.
CASSPGLQETQYF
TGTGCCAGCTCACCAGGCCTTCAAGAGACCCAGTACTTC
>.|TRBJ1-3|TRBV3-1/TRBV3-2|.
CASSRTGGAGNTIYF
TGTGCCAGCAGCCGCACTGGGGGGGCGGGAAACACCATATATTTT
>.|TRBJ1-1|TRBV24-1|TRBD1
CATRGTGDVAFF
TGTGCCACCAGGGGGACAGGGGATGTGGCTTTCTTT
>.|TRBJ2-1|TRBV19|TRBD2
CASRTSGGSDEQFF
TGTGCCAGTAGAACTAGCGGGGGGTCCGATGAGCAGTTCTTC
>.|TRBJ1-2|TRBV19|.
CASSTQGTVGGYTF
TGTGCCAGTAGTACACAGGGAACGGTTGGTGGCTACACCTTC
>.|TRBJ1-1|TRBV10-3|.
CAISQSPGGGTAFF
TGTGCCATCAGTCAGTCCCCGGGGGGAGGGACGGCTTTCTTT
>.|TRBJ2-1|TRBV27|.
CASSPATANNEQFF
TGTGCCAGCAGTCCGGCGACAGCCAACAATGAGCAGTTCTTC
>once|TRBJ2-5|TRBV5-4|TRBD1
CASSPDRVETQYF
TGTGCCAGCAGCCCTGACAGGGTGGAGACCCAGTACTTC
>.|TRBJ2-2|TRBV27|.
CASSLNLAGTGELFF
TGTGCCAGCAGTTTGAATCTGGCTGGCACCGGGGAGCTGTTTTTT
>.|TRBJ2-2|TRBV21-1|.
CASSKPDREAGELFF
TGTGCCAGCAGCAAACCGGACAGGGAGGCCGGGGAGCTGTTTTTT
>.|TRBJ1-2|TRBV5-1|.
CASSGSRGFYGYTF
TGCGCCAGCAGCGGAAGCCGGGGTTTCTATGGCTACACCTTC